This TCR beta chain was recovered during a study of blood T cells in healthy people across ages. The CDR3 runs 17 residues. Germline values: CDR1 SGHTA, CDR2 FQGNSA. Study-level results: A roughly linear fall in TCR beta diversity per million T cells was seen with increasing age.

Then a second PCR, running about 7 to 11 cycles, was carried out with a sample-barcoded 5' primer and a J-beta primer mix. TCRdb used MiXCR to reprocess the 5' RACE reads, holding one entry per CDR3 protein. The table records hundreds of thousands of distinct CDR3 sequences, about half of them present only once. In the case of this clonotype: The antigen is undetermined.

The clonotype originates from a man older than 75 in good health. Sequencing used blood. The J gene is TRBJ2-5, the V gene TRBV7-2, with TRBD2 matching 8 bases. The DNA end is more similar to TRBJ2-7, so the J call may be wrong. Here the CDR3 reads CASSFINVAGSLYEQYF. CDR3 nucleotides: TGTGCCAGCAGCTTCATAAACGTAGCGGGGAGCCTTTACGAGCAGTACTTC.